This passage covers 13 T cell receptor beta chains from one sample sequenced in a study of blood T cell repertoires in COVID-19. The repertoire was sequenced with immunoSEQ multiplex PCR; TCRdb's copy has only in-frame clones and lacks some. Among approximately 260,000 clones, about nine tenths were seen once, and the ten largest hold approximately 3.3%. The specimen sequenced was peripheral blood. These receptors all stem from a woman aged 40 to 55 with acute or convalescent COVID-19.

The chain employs TRBV7-2 and TRBJ1-2; TRBD1 matches 7 bases. J gave up 4 bases and V 1 base, and 3 bases lay outside the gene matches. Germline CDR1 is SGHTA and CDR2 is FQGNSA. CDR3 length equals 14 residues. The CDR3 nucleotides read TGTGCCAGCAGCTTAGGCGACAGGGTCTATGGCTACACCTTC. Encoded protein: CASSLGDRVYGYTF.

The V call is TRBV3-1 (or the pseudogene TRBV3-2), the J call TRBJ2-7; 15 nucleotides line up with TRBD2. After removal of 4 bases from V and 4 bases from J, the junction contained 2 bases not matched to a gene. CDR3 size: 15 residues. Germline lookup yields CDR1 LGHDT and CDR2 YNNKEL (reference sequence). The CDR3 nucleotides read TGTGCCAGCAGCCCCGGACTAGCGGGGGGGTACGAGCAGTACGTC. Residues: CASSPGLAGGYEQYV.

In this sample, this clone turned up once. The chain has TRBV19 and TRBJ1-6; the match to TRBD1 covers 7 bases. V dropped 0 bases and J dropped 7; count of bases not matched to a gene: 6. This CDR3 spans 16 amino acids. In germline, CDR1 is LNHDA, CDR2 SQIVND (reference sequence). CDR3 sequence reads: CASSIDLLRGNSPLHF. The CDR3 coding sequence is TGTGCCAGTAGTATAGATCTACTCAGGGGGAATTCACCCCTCCACTTT.

DNA of the CDR3: TGTGCCAGCGTTTTGGCGATAGGGGGCTACGGCTACACCTTC. Translated, it gives CASVLAIGGYGYTF. V usage is TRBV2 and J usage is TRBJ1-2; 7 nucleotides agree with TRBD1. The junction had 14 bases not matched to a gene; V was cut back by 8 bases and J by 8 bases. This CDR3 spans 14 amino acids. Per germline, CDR1 SNHLY and CDR2 FYNNEI.

The V gene is TRBV3-1 (or the pseudogene TRBV3-2), the J gene TRBJ1-1, with a possible D match to TRBD1 (6 bases). CDR3 length: 14 amino acids. Between the trimmed V and J ends, which lost 1 base and 5 bases, there was a span of 11 bases. Germline V gene data show CDR1 as LGHDT and CDR2 as YNNKEL (reference sequence). The CDR3 DNA reads TGTGCCAGCAGCCAAGCGGCAGGGGCAACTGAAGCTTTCTTT. This translates into CASSQAAGATEAFF.

The chain couples TRBV5-1 to TRBJ1-4; 8 bases fit TRBD1. The CDR3 covers 17 residues. V was clipped by 0 bases and J by 1 base; unmatched bases: 5. In germline, CDR1 is SGHRS, CDR2 YFSETQ. In DNA, the CDR3 is TGCGCCAGCAGCTTGGGACAGGGGACCGGAACTAATGAAAAACTGTTTTTT. Protein product: CASSLGQGTGTNEKLFF.

This clone has just one count. V is TRBV13 and J is TRBJ2-5, with 10 bases lining up with TRBD2. The V gene's germline CDR1 is PRHDT and CDR2 FYEKMQ (reference sequence). V lost 5 bases and J lost 3; bases outside the gene matches: 3. The CDR3 runs to 14 residues. The CDR3 reads CASSSGGAEETQYF. The CDR3 DNA reads as TGTGCCAGCAGCAGCGGGGGGGCAGAAGAGACCCAGTACTTC. Combining the CDR3 with reference TRBV13 and TRBJ2-5 gives the whole variable domain AAGVIQSPRHLIKEKRETATLKCYPIPRHDTVYWYQQGPGQDPQFLISFYEKMQSDKGSIPDRFSAQQFSDYHSELNMSSLELGDSALYFCASSSGGAEETQYFGPGTRLLVL.

This rearrangement joins TRBV12-5 to TRBJ1-1; D not resolved. This CDR3 has 13 residues. Germline loops: CDR1 LGHNT, CDR2 FRNRAP. Trimming pared 2 bases from V and 5 bases from J, leaving 9 bases between. The chain's CDR3 is CASGLREDTEAFF. The DNA for the CDR3 is TGTGCTAGTGGTTTGAGGGAGGATACTGAAGCTTTCTTT. The whole variable domain, filled in from reference TRBV12-5 and TRBJ1-1, reads DARVTQTPRHKVTEMGQEVTMRCQPILGHNTVFWYRQTMMQGLELLAYFRNRAPLDDSGMPKDRFSAEMPDATLATLKIQPSEPRDSAVYFCASGLREDTEAFFGQGTRLTVV.

V usage is TRBV7-6 and J usage is TRBJ2-3; 9 bases are a match to TRBD2. V gave up 1 base and J gave up 4 bases; unmatched junction bases: 12. The CDR3 sequence is 18 residues long. Germline values: CDR1 SGHVS, CDR2 FNYEAQ. CDR3 region: CASSLEAASGGFADTQYF. DNA for the CDR3: TGTGCCAGCAGCTTAGAGGCGGCCAGCGGGGGGTTCGCAGATACGCAGTATTTT.

The V and J genes are TRBV4-2 and TRBJ1-5; 9 bases fit TRBD1. The V gene end was trimmed by 0 bases and the J gene end by 2 bases; junction bases not matched to a gene: 5. There are 17 residues in the CDR3. Germline assignment: CDR1 LGHNA and CDR2 YNFKEQ. The CDR3 reads CASSQDLGQGGNQPQHF. CDR3 bases: TGTGCCAGCAGCCAAGATCTGGGACAGGGTGGCAATCAGCCCCAGCATTTT.

In regard to this clone: At one boundary the junction diverges from the germline segment, which might be a read error. CDR3 sequence (DNA): TGTGCCAGCAGCGAAGCCAGGACAGGACCGTATAGCAATCAGCCCCAGCATTTT. Protein product: CASSEARTGPYSNQPQHF. The V and J genes are TRBV6-1 and TRBJ1-5, with 7 bases lining up with TRBD1. Germline-derived CDR1 and CDR2 are MNHNS and SASEGT. The CDR3 runs to 18 residues.

The sample holds one count of this clone. The gene calls are TRBV9 and TRBJ1-6; TRBD1 agrees at 8 bases. The V gene's germline CDR1 is SGDLS and CDR2 YYNGEE. After removal of 4 bases from V and 6 bases from J, the junction contained 6 bases not matched to a gene. This CDR3 is 15 amino acids long. Here the CDR3 DNA reads TGTGCCAGCAGCCAGGGGGCCTTAGGTAATTCACCCCTCCACTTT. Residues: CASSQGALGNSPLHF.

This sequence joins TRBV6-5 and TRBJ1-1, with 7 bases identical to TRBD1. The germline V gene encodes CDR1 MNHEY and CDR2 SVGAGI. V shed 5 bases, J shed 2 bases, and the junction held 8 bases outside the gene matches. The CDR3 is made up of 15 amino acids. The CDR3 coding sequence is TGTGCCAGCAGTATAACAGGGGCGGGAAACACTGAAGCTTTCTTT. Its protein product is CASSITGAGNTEAFF.